Each of the 21 T cell receptor beta chains below was sequenced from the same sample in a study of shared T cell receptors in the human thymus. The repertoire was sequenced with immunoSEQ multiplex PCR; TCRdb's copy has only in-frame clones and lacks some. Seen here are about 610,000 clones, approximately 90% observed once, and the top ten hold approximately 0.01%. These data are also associated with another study on human thymus T cells.

The material sequenced was thymocytes. Receptors were obtained from a boy younger than two with a congenital heart defect.

V gene TRBV25-1 combines with J gene TRBJ2-7, with 8 bases aligning to TRBD1. V was pared by 11 bases and J by 4 bases, with 16 bases of the junction left unmatched. The CDR3 covers 15 residues. The germline CDR1 and CDR2 sequences are MGHDK and SYGVNS. The CDR3 DNA reads TGTGCCGGAAACCACCGAGGGACAGGTCTTTACGAGCAGTACTTC. Encoded protein: CAGNHRGTGLYEQYF.

This clone was observed once. The CDR3 loop is CASGDSLREQYF. In DNA, the CDR3 is TGTGCCAGCGGGGACAGTCTGAGGGAGCAGTACTTC. This chain joins TRBV28 and TRBJ2-7, with 7 bases matching TRBD1. The CDR3 is 12 amino acids. Germline CDR1 MDHEN, CDR2 SYDVKM. The V gene end was trimmed by 8 bases and the J gene end by 7 bases; junction bases not matched to a gene: 8.

The chain carries TRBV9 and TRBJ2-5; 10 bases fit TRBD2. Trimming removed 3 bases from V and 4 bases from J; junction bases left unmatched: 12. The CDR3 is 17 residues long. Germline V gene data show CDR1 as SGDLS and CDR2 as YYNGEE. CDR3 nucleotide sequence: TGTGCCAGCAGCGCCCCCCGGCTAGCGGGAGAGGGAGAGACCCAGTACTTC. Its translation: CASSAPRLAGEGETQYF.

This clone was recorded only once. The chain joins TRBV19 to TRBJ1-5, with D unclear. Germline-derived CDR1 and CDR2 are LNHDA and SQIVND (reference sequence). The germline V and J ends were trimmed by 5 bases and 1 base, with 15 bases remaining between them. The CDR3 has 16 residues. CDR3 loop: CASSPRGCGSNQPQHF. CDR3 bases: TGTGCCAGTAGTCCCCGGGGTTGCGGGAGCAATCAGCCCCAGCATTTT. The full variable domain, with the rest looked up from reference TRBV19 and TRBJ1-5, is DGGITQSPKYLFRKEGQNVTLSCEQNLNHDAMYWYRQDPGQGLRLIYYSQIVNDFQKGDIAEGYSVSREKKESFPLTVTSAQKNPTAFYLCASSPRGCGSNQPQHFGDGTRLSIL.

The rearrangement uses TRBV7-3 and TRBJ2-3; D may be TRBD2 (7 bases). Germline CDR1 reads SGHTA; CDR2 reads FQGTGA. Trimming removed 6 bases at V and 8 bases at J, with 24 bases between. The CDR3 contains 16 residues. DNA for the CDR3: TGTGCCAGCAGTAGGGGGGACTACCTTAACCCGGGTACGCAGTATTTT. Protein sequence: CASSRGDYLNPGTQYF.

This clone came up once. As DNA, the CDR3 is TGTGCCAGCAGCTTAGAGGAGGGAATAGGGGAGACCCAGTACTTC. This sequence encodes CASSLEEGIGETQYF. The chain links TRBV7-2 to TRBJ2-5, with TRBD2 as a possible D gene (6 bases). Trimming took off 1 base at V and 5 bases at J, with 14 bases between the two ends. The CDR3 extends over 15 amino acids. Germline V gene lookup returns CDR1 SGHTA and CDR2 FQGNSA.

The chain uses TRBV21-1 and TRBJ2-3; the table names TRBD2, a call not compared with the DNA. TRBV21-1 is flagged as a pseudogene. There are 18 residues in the CDR3. As DNA, the CDR3 is TGTGCCAGCAGCAAAGCGATTGGGGACTACCTAGTCTCAGATACGCAGTATTTT. It yields the protein CASSKAIGDYLVSDTQYF.

The V call is TRBV15, the J call TRBJ2-1, with D tentatively TRBD2 (6 bases). Germline CDR1 reads LNHNV; CDR2 reads YYDKDF (reference sequence). The CDR3 has 12 amino acids. The germline V and J ends were trimmed by 10 bases and 9 bases, with 16 bases remaining between them. CDR3 in DNA: TGTGCCATCACAACTAGCCCGGGTGAGCAGTTCTTC. Translation gives CAITTSPGEQFF.

The table lists this clone with a count of one. The junction differs from germline at one of its ends, possibly a read error. The chain recombines TRBV7-9 with TRBJ2-5; 9 bases map to TRBD2. This CDR3 spans 14 amino acids. In germline, CDR1 is SEHNR, CDR2 FQNEAQ (reference sequence). CDR3 sequence (DNA): TGTGCCAGCAGCGTAGCGGGAGCGTCAGAGACCCAGTACTTC. It yields the protein CASSVAGASETQYF.

The J gene is TRBJ1-3, the V gene TRBV29-1; D possibly corresponds to TRBD1 (5 bases). V lost 4 bases, J lost 1 base, and 11 bases lay in between. Germline assignment: CDR1 SQVTM and CDR2 ANQGSEA. This CDR3 is built from 14 residues. CDR3: CSVVQGWSGNTIYF. The CDR3 nucleotides are TGCAGCGTTGTGCAGGGTTGGTCTGGAAACACCATATATTTT.

This clone was found a few times. The chain recombines TRBV7-9 with TRBJ1-5, with D maybe TRBD1 (5 bases). Trimming took 1 base from V and 3 from J, leaving 10 bases between them. CDR3 length equals 15 residues. Germline CDR1 is SEHNR and CDR2 is FQNEAQ (reference sequence). CDR3 in amino acids: CASSLGGENNQPQHF. CDR3 nucleotide sequence: TGTGCCAGCAGCTTAGGGGGGGAGAACAATCAGCCCCAGCATTTT.

This clone has only one observation. This sequence joins TRBV29-1 and TRBJ2-2; possibly TRBD1 for D (6 bases). The CDR3 covers 13 residues. Trimming removed 7 bases at V and 2 bases at J, with 11 bases between. Germline V gene lookup returns CDR1 SQVTM and CDR2 ANQGSEA. The CDR3 coding sequence is TGCAGCGGCGGACAGCCAAACACCGGGGAGCTGTTTTTT. Translation gives CSGGQPNTGELFF.

The rearrangement uses TRBV25-1 and TRBJ1-1, with 9 positions matching TRBD1. V lost 7 bases and J lost 6; bases outside the gene matches: 9. The germline V gene has CDR1 MGHDK and CDR2 SYGVNS. The CDR3 is 14 residues long. CDR3 sequence (DNA): TGTGCCAGCAAGGGGTTACAGGGGGCAGCTGAAGCTTTCTTT. This translates into CASKGLQGAAEAFF.

The CDR3 is CASSFGLARRSETQYF. The CDR3 DNA sequence: TGCGCCAGCAGCTTTGGACTAGCGAGGAGGTCAGAGACCCAGTACTTC. This chain connects TRBV5-1 to TRBJ2-5, with 9 nucleotides matching TRBD2. CDR1 and CDR2 from the germline V gene are SGHRS and YFSETQ. With 2 bases clipped from V and 4 bases from J, the junction kept 9 bases outside the gene matches. This CDR3 has 16 residues. The complete variable domain, with remaining parts taken from reference TRBV5-1 and TRBJ2-5, reads KAGVTQTPRYLIKTRGQQVTLSCSPISGHRSVSWYQQTPGQGLQFLFEYFSETQRNKGNFPGRFSGRQFSNSRSEMNVSTLELGDSALYLCASSFGLARRSETQYFGPGTRLLVL.

The V and J genes are TRBV11-2 and TRBJ2-3; the match to TRBD1 covers 9 bases. With V trimmed by 3 bases and J by 5 bases, 9 bases remained unmatched. CDR1 is SGHAT, CDR2 FQNNGV, per germline. There are 16 residues in the CDR3. The CDR3 region is CASSFRDRVLGDTQYF. CDR3 bases: TGTGCCAGCAGCTTCCGGGACAGGGTCTTGGGAGATACGCAGTATTTT.

The chain uses TRBV12-5 and TRBJ2-1, with 9 bases lining up with TRBD2. V shed 6 bases and J 3 bases; nucleotides not matched to a gene: 18. The CDR3 has 19 amino acids. Germline values: CDR1 LGHNT, CDR2 FRNRAP. The CDR3 nucleotides are TGTGCTAGTGGGGTAGGATCGACCTTGGTAGCGGGAGACTACAATGAGCAGTTCTTC. This gives the protein CASGVGSTLVAGDYNEQFF.

This chain links TRBV6-1 with TRBJ2-3, with 7 bases that match TRBD2. The germline CDR1 and CDR2 sequences are MNHNS and SASEGT. This CDR3 has 14 residues. The V gene end was trimmed by 3 bases and the J gene end by 9 bases; junction bases not matched to a gene: 9. CDR3: CASSEPGGVGTQYF. CDR3 nucleotides: TGTGCCAGCAGTGAGCCTGGGGGGGTAGGCACGCAGTATTTT.

In the case of this clone: Its ends do not fully match the called genes, so a read error is possible. The J gene is TRBJ1-2, the V gene TRBV4-1, with D possibly TRBD1 on 6 matching bases. This CDR3 is built from 14 residues. Germline lookup yields CDR1 MGHRA and CDR2 YSYEKL. CDR3 sequence: CASSQNSGTLFRSF. In DNA, the CDR3 is TGCGCCAGCAGCCAAAATTCCGGGACACTTTTCAGATCCTTC.

The genes are TRBV7-2 and TRBJ1-1; the D gene is possibly TRBD1 (5 bases). The CDR3 is 17 residues long. Per the germline V gene, CDR1 is SGHTA and CDR2 is FQGNSA. Between the trimmed V and J ends, which lost 4 bases and 3 bases, there was a span of 21 bases. The CDR3 DNA is TGTGCCAGCAGCTCCAGGGCGATTCGAAGGGCTCACACTGAAGCTTTCTTT. This sequence encodes CASSSRAIRRAHTEAFF.

The V call is TRBV19, the J call TRBJ2-1, with TRBD1 matching over 7 bases. Unmatched junction bases numbered 4, after V lost 5 bases and J lost 6 bases. Germline V CDR1 and CDR2: LNHDA, SQIVND (reference sequence). There are 13 residues in the CDR3. DNA of the CDR3: TGTGCCAGTAGTCGGGGACAGCTCAATGAGCAGTTCTTC. Its translation is CASSRGQLNEQFF.

This chain connects TRBV27 to TRBJ2-2; unclear D gene. The ends were cut back, 10 bases at V and 0 bases at J, with 9 bases in the middle. The CDR3 loop spans 13 amino acids. CDR1 and CDR2 from the germline V gene are MNHEY and SMNVEV (reference sequence). CDR3 nucleotides: TGTGCCAACTTAAATCCGAACACCGGGGAGCTGTTTTTT. This translates into CANLNPNTGELFF.